The clone carrying this T cell receptor beta chain was seen more than once but under ten times. Its target is not known. This entry belongs to a study of post-analysis software for immune sequencing data. In the study overall: Several disease courses (relapsing-remitting, secondary progressive and progressive-relapsing) of multiple sclerosis were included.

Germline CDR1 and CDR2: MGHRA and YSYEKL. J lost 4 bases, V lost 1 base, and 12 bases had no gene match. CDR3 size: 17 residues. Study-level results: Comparison of patients with controls showed 5 or 6 TRBV segments more frequent in patients, TRBV5-6, TRBV5-1 and TRBV20-1 among them.

Unique molecular identifiers featured in each of the TCR beta cDNA libraries. Each CDR3 protein is one row after TCRdb ran MiXCR on the PCR reads. The sample yields about 800,000 distinct CDR3 sequences, around 27% seen once. Sequences were obtained from blood. This clonotype was obtained from a girl aged 5-17 years with multiple sclerosis. J is TRBJ1-1 and V is TRBV4-1, with 7 bases matching TRBD1. DNA of the CDR3: TGCGCCAGCAGCCAAGGGCGAAAGGGGGCTGGGGGCACTGAAGCTTTCTTT. As protein: CASSQGRKGAGGTEAFF.